This entry concerns a single T cell receptor (beta chain). What it binds is not known. This specimen comes from a study of cytomegalovirus exposure and HLA in healthy donors. In the study overall: Later analysis reported that the roughly 120 validation repertoires shared the platform of the 500 to 850 first-cohort repertoires.

Germline CDR1 reads SEHNR; CDR2 reads FQNEAQ (reference sequence). The length of the CDR3 is 15 residues. V shed 1 base and J shed 4 bases, with 13 bases lying between them. Study-wide findings and caveats: There were three CMV-associated chains whose specificity for CMV antigens was confirmed in vitro. The authors listed around 150 TCR beta chains as cytomegalovirus-associated.

Sequencing was performed with immunoSEQ multiplex PCR; in TCRdb, only in-frame clones are kept and a portion is missing. The sample has 110,000 or so clones, more than 70% seen once. Sequencing was done on a sample of PBMCs. This chain connects TRBV7-9 to TRBJ1-2; no clear D gene. The origin of this receptor is a man aged 18 to 35 in good health and CMV-seronegative. In nucleotides, the CDR3 is TGTGCCAGCAGCTTAGAGCCGCTGGAGGCCTATGGCTACACCTTC. Amino acid sequence: CASSLEPLEAYGYTF.